A selection of T cell receptor beta chains follows, all from one sample in a study of CD8 T cells in Susac syndrome. Via MiXCR, TCRdb re-called the immunoSEQ multiplex PCR reads, giving one row per CDR3 protein. The table records about 130,000 distinct CDR3 sequences, around 94% of them present only once. Material: CD4+ T cells from PBMCs. These receptors came from a human donor with multiple sclerosis. Each CDR3 is given with its conserved first and last residue. D genes are given only for firm matches. Part of the rows lack a size; the others show once, few, many or a class for expanded clones.

TRBV27,TRBJ2-7,-,-,CASSGRDLYEQYF,TGTGCCAGCAGTGGCAGGGACCTCTACGAGCAGTACTTC
TRBV3-1,TRBJ1-2,-,TRBD1,CASRPSTGALYGYTF,TGTGCCAGCAGACCTTCGACAGGGGCGCTCTATGGCTACACCTTC
TRBV3-1,TRBJ1-5,-,-,CASSPTRHPSNQPQHF,TGTGCCAGCAGCCCAACGAGGCACCCTAGCAATCAGCCCCAGCATTTT
TRBV7-2,TRBJ2-7,-,TRBD1,CASSLEAGGYEQYF,TGTGCCAGCAGCTTAGAGGCAGGGGGCTACGAGCAGTACTTC
TRBV27,TRBJ2-5,-,TRBD1,CAVFRTGGSETQYF,TGTGCCGTTTTTAGGACAGGGGGCTCGGAGACCCAGTACTTC
TRBV6-2/TRBV6-3,TRBJ2-7,once,-,CASDYRTPSYEQYF,TGTGCCAGCGATTACAGGACTCCATCCTACGAGCAGTACTTC
TRBV5-1,TRBJ1-6,-,TRBD1,CASSLGSTGGRYNSPLHF,TGCGCCAGCAGCTTGGGTTCGACAGGGGGCCGCTATAATTCACCCCTCCACTTT
TRBV18,TRBJ1-1,-,-,CASSPMSSGVAFF,TGTGCCAGCTCACCAATGAGTTCGGGTGTGGCTTTCTTT
TRBV20-1,TRBJ2-5,once,TRBD2,CSAFAGVSQETQYF,TGCAGTGCTTTTGCGGGAGTTTCCCAAGAGACCCAGTACTTC
TRBV30,TRBJ1-2,-,TRBD1,CAWSDRGPVYTF,TGTGCCTGGAGTGACAGGGGGCCCGTCTACACCTTC
TRBV18,TRBJ2-1,-,TRBD1,CTSSPPVGTGNEQFF,TGTACCAGCTCACCACCGGTCGGGACAGGAAATGAGCAGTTCTTC
TRBV2,TRBJ1-5,-,-,CASSRLAEVSNQPQHF,TGTGCCAGCTCCAGACTGGCCGAAGTTAGCAATCAGCCCCAGCATTTT
TRBV19,TRBJ2-1,-,TRBD2,CATHLAGATNEQFF,TGTGCCACCCATCTAGCGGGAGCTACCAATGAGCAGTTCTTC
TRBV5-4,TRBJ2-5,-,-,CASYLGGQGGTQYF,TGTGCCAGCTACTTGGGGGGGCAGGGCGGGACCCAGTACTTC
TRBV29-1,TRBJ2-5,-,TRBD1,CSVDRGAEETQYF,TGCAGCGTCGACAGGGGAGCCGAAGAGACCCAGTACTTC
TRBV7-3,TRBJ1-6,-,TRBD1,CASSRTGAGSPLHF,TGTGCCAGCAGCCGGACAGGGGCAGGCTCACCCCTCCACTTT
TRBV20-1,TRBJ2-5,-,TRBD2,CSARDQPSGRAGNIFFGQETQYF,TGCAGTGCTAGAGATCAACCTAGCGGGAGGGCCGGCAACATATTCTTTGGCCAAGAGACCCAGTACTTC
TRBV6-5,TRBJ1-2,-,-,CASSYRGSSYGYTF,TGTGCCAGCAGTTACCGTGGCAGCAGCTATGGCTACACCTTC
TRBV11-2,TRBJ1-5,-,TRBD1,CASSRQGFQPQHF,TGTGCCAGCAGTCGACAGGGGTTTCAGCCCCAGCATTTT
TRBV6-6,TRBJ1-1,-,-,CASSQRGVTEAFF,TGTGCCAGCAGTCAACGAGGCGTCACTGAAGCTTTCTTT
TRBV30,TRBJ2-1,-,-,CAWRALGVVQFF,TGTGCCTGGAGGGCCCTTGGCGTGGTGCAGTTCTTC
TRBV7-9,TRBJ2-7,-,-,CASSLVTGEQYF,TGTGCCAGCAGCTTGGTTACGGGCGAGCAGTACTTC
TRBV12-3/TRBV12-4,TRBJ1-5,once,-,CASSIGTDYSNQPQHF,TGTGCCAGCAGTATAGGGACCGATTATAGCAATCAGCCCCAGCATTTT
TRBV20-1,TRBJ2-7,-,TRBD2,CSARVSGRNEQYF,TGCAGTGCTAGAGTTAGCGGGAGAAACGAGCAGTACTTC
TRBV5-4,TRBJ2-2,-,-,CASSYDTQPGELFF,TGTGCCAGCAGCTATGACACCCAACCCGGGGAGCTGTTTTTT
TRBV6-2/TRBV6-3,TRBJ2-5,-,-,CASSYNYQETQYF,TGTGCCAGCAGTTACAACTACCAAGAGACCCAGTACTTC
TRBV12-3/TRBV12-4,TRBJ1-1,-,-,CASSIQENTEAFF,TGTGCCAGCAGCATACAGGAGAACACTGAAGCTTTCTTT
TRBV30,TRBJ2-7,-,-,CAWSVNQVYEQYF,TGTGCCTGGAGTGTAAACCAAGTCTACGAGCAGTACTTC
TRBV6-1,TRBJ1-5,once,-,CASSSPGGYSNQPQHF,TGTGCCAGCAGTAGTCCTGGGGGCTATAGCAATCAGCCCCAGCATTTT
TRBV20-1,TRBJ2-3,once,TRBD2,CSASGTSGTDTQYF,TGCAGTGCTTCCGGGACTAGCGGCACAGATACGCAGTATTTT
TRBV3-1,TRBJ1-5,once,-,CASSSSGTPNQPQHF,TGTGCCAGCAGCTCCAGTGGGACACCCAATCAGCCCCAGCATTTT
TRBV10-3,TRBJ1-5,-,-,CAIGPDSNQPQHF,TGTGCCATCGGCCCGGATAGCAATCAGCCCCAGCATTTT